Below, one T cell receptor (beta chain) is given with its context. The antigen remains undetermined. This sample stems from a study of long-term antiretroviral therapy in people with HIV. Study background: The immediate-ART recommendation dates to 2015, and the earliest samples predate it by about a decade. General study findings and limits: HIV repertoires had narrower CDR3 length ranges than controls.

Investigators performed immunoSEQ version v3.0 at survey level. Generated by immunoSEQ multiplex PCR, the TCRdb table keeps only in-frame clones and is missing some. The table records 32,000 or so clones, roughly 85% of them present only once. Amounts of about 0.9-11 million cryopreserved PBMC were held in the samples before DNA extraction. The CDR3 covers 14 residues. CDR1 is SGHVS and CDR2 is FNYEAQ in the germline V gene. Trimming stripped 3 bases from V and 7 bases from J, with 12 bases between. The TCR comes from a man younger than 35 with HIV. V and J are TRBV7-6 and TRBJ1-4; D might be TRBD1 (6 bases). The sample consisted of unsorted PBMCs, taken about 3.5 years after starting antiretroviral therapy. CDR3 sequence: CASSLGGGGEKLFF. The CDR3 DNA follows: TGTGCCAGCAGCTTGGGGGGCGGAGGTGAAAAACTGTTTTTT. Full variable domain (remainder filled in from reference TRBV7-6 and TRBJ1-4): GAGVSQSPRYKVTKRGQDVALRCDPISGHVSLYWYRQALGQGPEFLTYFNYEAQQDKSGLPNDRFSAERPEGSISTLTIQRTEQRDSAMYRCASSLGGGGEKLFFGSGTQLSVL.